The subject of this entry is one T cell receptor (beta chain). Its antigen is undetermined. The sample comes from a study of CD8 T cell repertoires and HIV-1 epitope variants. About the study: Controls included no peptide, Ebola AY9 epitope, and a CMV, EBV, flu pool. Enriched T cells were co-cultured with equal numbers of autologous T cell-negative antigen-presenting cells.

Survey-depth immunoSEQ sequencing covered TCR beta CDR3 regions. TCRdb's copy holds only in-frame clones and misses some; the assay was immunoSEQ multiplex PCR. The sample includes roughly 5,200 clones, about three fifths of them seen just once. Trimming took 7 bases from V and 7 from J, leaving 8 bases between them. Looked up from germline, CDR1 is SQVTM and CDR2 is ANQGSEA. The CDR3 length is 10 residues. Source material: cultured CD8+ T cells derived from PBMCs. The chain combines TRBV29-1 with TRBJ2-1; D not resolved. The receptor comes from a male donor with HIV. The CDR3 DNA sequence: TGCAGCGGCCTAACGAATGAGCAGTTCTTC. Encoded protein: CSGLTNEQFF.